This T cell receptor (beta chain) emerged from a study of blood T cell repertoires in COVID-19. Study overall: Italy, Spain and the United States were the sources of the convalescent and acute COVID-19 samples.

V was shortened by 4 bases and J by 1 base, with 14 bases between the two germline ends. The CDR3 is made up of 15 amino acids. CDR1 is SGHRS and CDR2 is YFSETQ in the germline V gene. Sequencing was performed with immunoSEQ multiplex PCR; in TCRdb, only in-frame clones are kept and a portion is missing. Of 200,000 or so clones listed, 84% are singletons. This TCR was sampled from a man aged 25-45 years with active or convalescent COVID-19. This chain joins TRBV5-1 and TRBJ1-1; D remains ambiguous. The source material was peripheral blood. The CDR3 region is CASSGSQSRNTEAFF. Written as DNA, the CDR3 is TGCGCCAGCAGCGGGTCGCAGTCTAGGAACACTGAAGCTTTCTTT.